What follows are 10 T cell receptor beta chains derived from one specimen sequenced in a study of T cells in Graves' hyperthyroidism and ophthalmopathy. Amplification yielded TCR beta CDR3 regions, with RNA transcripts as the source. RT-PCR in the first round (using the HTBI primer set) targeted the TCR CDR3. TCRdb re-called the multiplex PCR reads through MiXCR, storing one row per CDR3 protein. Among under 250,000 distinct CDR3 sequences, around 26% were seen once, and the ten largest hold approximately 35%. The sequenced sample consisted of blood. The origin of the receptors is a woman in her thirties or forties with Graves' ophthalmopathy.

At least ten counts were recorded for this clonotype. The chain carries TRBV2 and TRBJ2-5; D gene unclear. This CDR3 spans 13 amino acids. Germline CDR1 reads SNHLY; CDR2 reads FYNNEI. Trimming took off 8 bases at V and 0 bases at J, with 10 bases between the two ends. CDR3 sequence: CASQEGHQETQYF. The CDR3 DNA reads as TGTGCCAGCCAAGAAGGCCACCAAGAGACCCAGTACTTC.

This clonotype was seen repeatedly, ten times or more. This sequence joins TRBV6-5 and TRBJ2-2; tentative D call: TRBD1 (6 bases). The V gene's germline CDR1 is MNHEY and CDR2 SVGAGI. This CDR3 has 16 amino acids. Trimming pared 6 bases from V and 3 bases from J, leaving 17 bases between. The CDR3 DNA reads as TGTGCCAGCAGCACTACAGGGTACGGGTACACCGGGGAGCTGTTTTTT. This sequence encodes CASSTTGYGYTGELFF.

The sample holds many counts of this clonotype. CDR3 coding DNA: TGTGCCAGCAGCCAAGGAGGGAAACAGGGTTTAGAAGACGAGCAGTACTTC. As protein: CASSQGGKQGLEDEQYF. The chain has TRBV14 and TRBJ2-7; D might be TRBD1 (6 bases). The CDR3 has 17 residues. The germline V gene has CDR1 SGHDN and CDR2 FVKESK. Deletions cut 1 base from V and 5 bases from J, with 21 bases between. The variable domain in full, with the rest retrieved from reference TRBV14 and TRBJ2-7, is EAGVTQFPSHSVIEKGQTVTLRCDPISGHDNLYWYRRVMGKEIKFLLHFVKESKQDESGMPNNRFLAERTGGTYSTLKVQPAELEDSGVYFCASSQGGKQGLEDEQYFGPGTRLTVT.

This clonotype was seen repeatedly, ten times or more. The chain uses TRBV28 and TRBJ1-3; D not certain. V lost 8 bases to trimming and J lost 0 bases, with 11 bases between them. CDR3 length: 14 residues. CDR1 and CDR2 (germline): MDHEN, SYDVKM. Written as DNA, the CDR3 is TGTGCCAGCCTTGACACGAGCTCTGGAAACACCATATATTTT. Its protein product is CASLDTSSGNTIYF.

The CDR3 nucleotides read TGTGCCAGCAGTTCAACGGGACAGTATCCAAACTATGGCTACACCTTC. Its protein is CASSSTGQYPNYGYTF. This rearrangement joins TRBV28 to TRBJ1-2; TRBD1 matches at 7 bases. The V and J ends lost 4 bases and 2 bases, in that order; junction bases with no gene match: 10. The CDR3 contains 16 residues. Germline CDR1 reads MDHEN; CDR2 reads SYDVKM.

This clonotype has at least ten counts. The CDR3 carries no conserved terminal phenylalanine or tryptophan, so it likely arises from a read error. The CDR3 loop reads CATSRPTGRTEAFY. The CDR3 region has the DNA TGTGCCACCAGCAGACCTACAGGGCGCACTGAAGCTTTCTAT. This rearrangement joins TRBV15 to TRBJ1-1; maybe TRBD1 (6 bases). The CDR3 totals 14 residues. Looked up from germline, CDR1 is LNHNV and CDR2 is YYDKDF (reference sequence). The V and J ends lost 2 bases and 4 bases respectively, with 11 bases between them.

Only one count was recorded for this clonotype. The chain links TRBV12-3 or TRBV12-4 to TRBJ2-7, with D perhaps TRBD1 or TRBD2 (5 bases each). CDR3 length: 15 amino acids. V was trimmed by 8 bases and J by 5 bases, leaving 22 bases between them. CDR3 coding DNA: TGTGCCAGCTCACCCTGGGTGGGGGTTCCCCACGAGCAGTACTTC. It yields the protein CASSPWVGVPHEQYF.

This clonotype was counted a few times. A much larger clone is a single base away; this may be a read error. V is TRBV7-2 and J is TRBJ1-2, with unresolved D. The CDR3 consists of 11 residues. Germline V CDR1 and CDR2: SGHTA, FQGNSA. With 6 bases removed from V and 1 base from J, the gap between germline ends came to 3 bases. Here the CDR3 reads CASRSNYGYTF. Written as DNA, the CDR3 is TGTGCCAGCAGGAGTAACTATGGCTACACCTTC.

This clonotype has a count of ten or more. The rearrangement uses TRBV2 and TRBJ1-1; D perhaps matches TRBD1 (5 bases). There are 14 residues in the CDR3. V gave up 7 bases and J gave up 1 base, with 13 bases separating them. Germline V lookup: CDR1 SNHLY, CDR2 FYNNEI. CDR3 bases: TGTGCCAGCACGTCCTTCGACAGGAACACTGAAGCTTTCTTT. Its protein product is CASTSFDRNTEAFF.

This clonotype was detected many times. The rearrangement uses TRBV5-1 and TRBJ2-2; TRBD2 matches 7 bases. The CDR3 runs 15 residues. V dropped 4 bases and J dropped 4; count of bases not matched to a gene: 7. The germline V gene has CDR1 SGHRS and CDR2 YFSETQ. The CDR3 here is CASSPGGVSTGELFF. The CDR3 nucleotides read TGCGCCAGCAGCCCGGGAGGTGTGTCCACCGGGGAGCTGTTTTTT.